The 32 T cell receptor beta chains reported below all come from one sample, sequenced in a study of beta chain features in type 1 diabetes. The study, taken as a whole, reports: TCRB CDR3s from Type 1 diabetes patients were moderately but significantly shorter in all four CD4+ subsets.

All of the isolated RNA was reverse transcribed, so expressed TCRB transcripts were sequenced. Method: immunoSEQ multiplex PCR; TCRdb's copy keeps in-frame clones and lacks some. The sample contains 130,000 or so clones, approximately 9% of which appear only once. Their recognized antigens are unknown. Material: central memory CD4+ T cells from blood. These receptor sequences come from a man aged 25-40 years with type 1 diabetes.

J is TRBJ2-5 and V is TRBV7-3; 12 bases map to TRBD1. Germline CDR1 SGHTA, CDR2 FQGTGA. CDR3 length: 15 amino acids. The trim removed 5 bases at V and 2 bases at J, leaving 3 bases unmatched. The DNA for the CDR3 is TGTGCCAGCAGCCGGGACAGGGGGCCTCAAGAGACCCAGTACTTC. Amino acid sequence: CASSRDRGPQETQYF.

The chain joins TRBV2 to TRBJ2-5; unclear D gene. Per germline, CDR1 SNHLY and CDR2 FYNNEI. V gave up 8 bases and J gave up 2 bases, with 6 bases separating them. This CDR3 spans 11 amino acids. CDR3 nucleotide sequence: TGTGCCAGCGAGTATCAAGAGACCCAGTACTTC. This encodes CASEYQETQYF.

A few counts support this clone. The rearrangement joins TRBV2 to TRBJ1-2, with D uncertain. This CDR3 has 14 residues. Germline values: CDR1 SNHLY, CDR2 FYNNEI. Trimming removed 6 bases at V and 3 bases at J, with 14 bases between. CDR3 protein: CASRAAGYDYGYTF. CDR3 nucleotides: TGTGCCAGCAGGGCAGCAGGATACGACTATGGCTACACCTTC.

This clone was seen a few times. The rearrangement links TRBV11-3 to TRBJ2-5, with D maybe TRBD2 (7 bases). V lost 5 bases and J 2 bases, leaving 15 bases between the germline ends. Germline lookup yields CDR1 SGHNT and CDR2 YENEEA. The CDR3 totals 15 residues. CDR3 in amino acids: CASSRGGVSQETQYF. In DNA, the CDR3 is TGTGCCAGCAGCCGAGGGGGGGTCAGTCAAGAGACCCAGTACTTC.

As for this clone: Other DNA sequences in the sample encode the same CDR3. The chain combines TRBV29-1 with TRBJ2-3; 11 bases line up with TRBD2. The V segment lost 7 bases and the J segment 3 bases; nucleotides outside the gene matches: 6. The CDR3 has 14 residues. Germline CDR1 SQVTM, CDR2 ANQGSEA. This CDR3 reads CSASGLAGTDTQYF. The CDR3 nucleotides read TGCAGCGCTTCCGGACTAGCGGGTACAGATACGCAGTATTTT.

The rearrangement links TRBV4-2 to TRBJ1-2; the D gene is possibly TRBD1 (5 bases). Per germline, CDR1 LGHNA and CDR2 YNFKEQ. V lost 1 base to trimming and J lost 14 bases, with 14 bases between them. The CDR3 is 12 residues long. The CDR3 region has the DNA TGTGCCAGCAGCCAAGCGATACAGGCGAGAACCTTC. It specifies CASSQAIQARTF.

V is TRBV2 and J is TRBJ1-6; 12 positions agree with TRBD1. In germline, CDR1 is SNHLY, CDR2 FYNNEI. CDR3 length: 15 amino acids. V lost 1 base to trimming and J lost 9 bases; unmatched junction nucleotides: 1. The CDR3: CASSEVGQGASPLHF. The CDR3 nucleotides read TGTGCCAGCAGTGAAGTGGGACAGGGGGCTTCACCCCTCCACTTT.

The chain combines TRBV6-6 with TRBJ1-2; 7 positions match TRBD1. J lost 1 base, V lost 6 bases, and 11 bases had no gene match. The CDR3 contains 16 residues. Germline loops: CDR1 MNHNY, CDR2 SVGAGI (reference sequence). The CDR3 sequence is CASRKGTELVNYGYTF. The DNA of the CDR3 is TGTGCCAGCAGAAAAGGGACAGAACTAGTTAACTATGGCTACACCTTC.

This clone was detected only a few times. The chain joins TRBV4-2 to TRBJ2-3; 7 bases agree with TRBD2. This CDR3 contains 15 residues. CDR1 and CDR2 from the germline V gene are LGHNA and YNFKEQ. V was pared by 4 bases and J by 2 bases, with 6 bases of the junction left unmatched. CDR3 coding DNA: TGTGCCAGCAGCCGATCTAGCGGCCTCACAGATACGCAGTATTTT. It is translated as CASSRSSGLTDTQYF.

This clone was observed a few times. The chain recombines TRBV4-1 with TRBJ2-3; 11 bases are a match to TRBD2. Germline assignment: CDR1 MGHRA and CDR2 YSYEKL. Germline trimming cut 1 base from V and 6 bases from J; bases unmatched to any gene: 3. This CDR3 region has 15 residues. The DNA for the CDR3 is TGCGCCAGCAGCCAAGTCGCTAGCGGGGGGGATACGCAGTATTTT. Translation: CASSQVASGGDTQYF.

The sample holds a few counts of this clone. The V call is TRBV5-4, the J call TRBJ2-3, with 8 bases matching TRBD2. This CDR3 region has 16 residues. The V gene end was trimmed by 5 bases and the J gene end by 0 bases; junction bases not matched to a gene: 8. The germline V gene has CDR1 SGHNT and CDR2 YYREEE (reference sequence). This CDR3 reads CASSSRQRGSTDTQYF. In nucleotides, the CDR3 is TGTGCCAGCAGTTCTCGTCAGCGGGGGAGCACAGATACGCAGTATTTT.

This clone was picked up a small number of times. The chain joins TRBV2 to TRBJ2-6; TRBD1 matches at 8 bases. Germline values: CDR1 SNHLY, CDR2 FYNNEI. The V and J ends lost 11 bases and 0 bases, in that order; junction bases with no gene match: 6. The CDR3 runs to 15 residues. CDR3 sequence reads: CAGGQASSGANVLTF. The CDR3 DNA sequence: TGTGCCGGGGGACAGGCCAGCTCTGGGGCCAACGTCCTGACTTTC.

This chain joins TRBV19 and TRBJ2-3; D is perhaps TRBD2 (5 bases). V shed 2 bases and J shed 6 bases, with 12 bases lying between them. CDR1 is LNHDA and CDR2 is SQIVND in the germline V gene (reference sequence). The CDR3 sequence is 14 residues long. As DNA, the CDR3 is TGTGCCAGTAGTATAAGAGGGTTGGGGGATACGCAGTATTTT. It codes for CASSIRGLGDTQYF.

This clone was found a few times. The chain joins TRBV7-2 to TRBJ2-1, with 11 nucleotides matching TRBD2. V shed 5 bases, J shed 2 bases, and the junction held 2 bases outside the gene matches. The CDR3 is 15 residues long. CDR1 SGHTA and CDR2 FQGNSA come from the germline V gene. The CDR3 DNA is TGTGCCAGCAGCCGACTAGCGGGAACCTACAATGAGCAGTTCTTC. It yields the protein CASSRLAGTYNEQFF.

This clone was counted between two and nine times. Within the sample, other DNA sequences also encode this same CDR3. V gene TRBV11-3 combines with J gene TRBJ2-1; possible D gene TRBD2, 6 bases. V was trimmed by 3 bases and J by 1 base, leaving 7 bases between them. The CDR3 has 14 amino acids. Germline-derived CDR1 and CDR2 are SGHNT and YENEEA. CDR3 sequence: CASSFGGSYNEQFF. CDR3 nucleotides: TGTGCCAGCAGCTTTGGGGGGTCCTACAATGAGCAGTTCTTC.

This clone occurred a few times. The same CDR3 arises from other DNA sequences in this sample as well. This CDR3 reads CASSPLGQGIGYEQYF. The CDR3 DNA reads TGTGCCAGCTCACCACTCGGACAGGGGATCGGGTACGAGCAGTACTTC. V usage is TRBV18 and J usage is TRBJ2-7; 9 bases are shared with TRBD1. Germline-derived CDR1 and CDR2 are KGHSH and LQKENI. The CDR3 runs to 16 residues. The J segment lost 4 bases and the V segment lost 1 base, leaving 8 bases of the junction unmatched.

This clone has only a few counts. The chain combines TRBV19 with TRBJ1-2; D remains unclear. Germline V gene lookup returns CDR1 LNHDA and CDR2 SQIVND (reference sequence). Trimming left V 6 bases short and J 8 bases short, with 13 bases between. CDR3 length equals 12 residues. The CDR3 sequence: CASRQSEGGYTF. The CDR3 nucleotides are TGTGCCAGTAGACAGTCCGAGGGCGGCTACACCTTC. Full variable domain (rest looked up from reference TRBV19 and TRBJ1-2): DGGITQSPKYLFRKEGQNVTLSCEQNLNHDAMYWYRQDPGQGLRLIYYSQIVNDFQKGDIAEGYSVSREKKESFPLTVTSAQKNPTAFYLCASRQSEGGYTFGSGTRLTVV.

The table lists this clone with a few counts. This sequence joins TRBV2 and TRBJ1-1; 9 bases agree with TRBD1. The germline CDR1 and CDR2 sequences are SNHLY and FYNNEI. The CDR3 length is 13 residues. J gave up 1 base and V 7 bases, and 1 base lay outside the gene matches. This CDR3 is CASKTGGNTEAFF. In DNA form, the CDR3 reads TGTGCCAGCAAGACAGGGGGGAACACTGAAGCTTTCTTT.

This clone was found many times. The V and J genes are TRBV18 and TRBJ1-1, with 9 nucleotides matching TRBD1. The CDR3 consists of 15 residues. Germline CDR1 KGHSH, CDR2 LQKENI. The V gene end was trimmed by 1 base and the J gene end by 6 bases; junction bases not matched to a gene: 6. This CDR3 reads CASSPRQGDSAEAFF. In DNA, the CDR3 is TGTGCCAGCTCACCACGACAGGGGGACTCCGCTGAAGCTTTCTTT.

The CDR3 DNA sequence: TGTGCCAGTAGTCCAGACTCCGGGGAGCTGTTTTTT. This codes for CASSPDSGELFF. This chain uses TRBV19 with TRBJ2-2; D gene uncertain. The germline CDR1 and CDR2 sequences are LNHDA and SQIVND (reference sequence). The V gene lost 5 bases and the J gene lost 6 bases, with 7 bases spanning the gap. The CDR3 covers 12 residues.

The table lists this clone with a few counts. This sample includes further DNA sequences coding for the same CDR3. The chain links TRBV5-6 to TRBJ2-5, with D possibly TRBD1 on 5 matching bases. Between the trimmed V and J ends, which lost 1 base and 5 bases, there was a span of 12 bases. The CDR3 loop spans 14 amino acids. CDR1 and CDR2 (germline): SGHDT, YYEEEE. The CDR3 region has the DNA TGTGCCAGCAGCTTGAGGGGCAGGGTTGAGACCCAGTACTTC. This codes for CASSLRGRVETQYF.

This clone was observed a few times. The chain has TRBV7-8 and TRBJ2-1; TRBD2 matches 10 bases. The germline V gene has CDR1 SGHVS and CDR2 FQNEAQ. The CDR3 sequence is 18 residues long. The junction had 12 bases not matched to a gene; V was cut back by 4 bases and J by 3 bases. The CDR3 protein is CASSSGLAASRFYNEQFF. The CDR3 DNA sequence: TGTGCCAGCAGCTCCGGACTAGCGGCAAGTCGATTCTACAATGAGCAGTTCTTC.

In its sample, this clone was seen a few times. This chain links TRBV19 with TRBJ2-1; the D gene is possibly TRBD2 (5 bases). This CDR3 is built from 14 residues. Trimming pared 8 bases from V and 2 bases from J, leaving 13 bases between. The germline gives CDR1 LNHDA, CDR2 SQIVND (reference sequence). CDR3 in DNA: TGTGCCAGTTCTCCGGGAAGGGCCTACAATGAGCAGTTCTTC. This gives the protein CASSPGRAYNEQFF.

V and J are TRBV21-1 and TRBJ1-4. TRBV21-1 is a pseudogene. The CDR3 is 21 residues long. In DNA form, the CDR3 reads TGTGCCAGCAGCAAAAGAGGGTCCCACGAGGAGGGAGCCTCGACTAATGAAAAACTGTTTTTT. This codes for CASSKRGSHEEGASTNEKLFF.

There are a few counts of this clone. The chain couples TRBV4-2 to TRBJ2-7, with 15 bases aligning to TRBD2. The length of the CDR3 is 15 residues. V was clipped by 4 bases and J by 5 bases; unmatched bases: 3. The germline V gene has CDR1 LGHNA and CDR2 YNFKEQ. The CDR3 spells CASSPGLAGGHEQYF. In nucleotides, the CDR3 is TGTGCCAGCAGCCCCGGACTAGCGGGGGGGCACGAGCAGTACTTC.

A few counts support this clone. The chain carries TRBV2 and TRBJ2-7, with 10 bases aligning to TRBD2. The CDR3 loop spans 14 amino acids. Germline trimming cut 8 bases from V and 6 bases from J; bases unmatched to any gene: 10. CDR1 and CDR2 from the germline V gene are SNHLY and FYNNEI. The chain's CDR3 is CASRLGLAVPEQYF. The CDR3 coding sequence is TGTGCCAGCCGCTTAGGACTAGCGGTTCCCGAGCAGTACTTC.

The genes are TRBV5-1 and TRBJ2-7; TRBD1 might be the D (7 bases). There are 16 residues in the CDR3. The germline V and J ends were trimmed by 3 bases and 4 bases, with 20 bases remaining between them. Germline V gene sequence: CDR1 SGHRS, CDR2 YFSETQ. CDR3 in amino acids: CASSSGVTGSIYEQYF. The CDR3 coding sequence is TGCGCCAGCAGCTCGGGGGTGACAGGGTCAATATACGAGCAGTACTTC.

This clone was recorded a few times. V gene TRBV18 combines with J gene TRBJ1-1; 9 bases are shared with TRBD1. With V trimmed by 6 bases and J by 5 bases, 7 bases remained unmatched. This CDR3 has 14 amino acids. Per germline, CDR1 KGHSH and CDR2 LQKENI. This CDR3 reads CASSVGQGRTEAFF. The CDR3 bases are TGTGCCAGCTCCGTCGGACAGGGGAGAACTGAAGCTTTCTTT.

The genes are TRBV19 and TRBJ1-5, with D tentatively TRBD1 (6 bases). The CDR3 is 15 amino acids. Trimming removed 11 bases from V and 3 bases from J, with 20 bases in between. Germline assignment: CDR1 LNHDA and CDR2 SQIVND (reference sequence). CDR3 loop: CASNGGGAHNQPQHF. The CDR3 DNA sequence: TGTGCCTCAAACGGCGGGGGGGCTCACAATCAGCCCCAGCATTTT.

The V call is TRBV30, the J call TRBJ1-6; a possible D gene is TRBD1 (6 bases). Germline V gene data show CDR1 as GTSNPN and CDR2 as SVGIG (reference sequence). The CDR3 is made up of 12 amino acids. Deletions cut 7 bases from V and 5 bases from J, with 9 bases between. CDR3: CASGQNNSPLHF. The CDR3 DNA sequence: TGTGCCTCCGGACAGAATAATTCACCCCTCCACTTT.

This clone was counted a few times. V gene TRBV28 combines with J gene TRBJ2-5, with a possible D match to TRBD2 (6 bases). The CDR3 loop spans 14 amino acids. V was clipped by 3 bases and J by 3 bases, with 11 bases between them. CDR1 is MDHEN, CDR2 SYDVKM, per germline. In DNA form, the CDR3 reads TGTGCCAGCAGTTTTGGAGGGGTGGAAGAGACCCAGTACTTC. This translates into CASSFGGVEETQYF.

This clone was seen a handful of times. V and J are TRBV9 and TRBJ2-7; weak D call: TRBD2 (6 bases). Germline values: CDR1 SGDLS, CDR2 YYNGEE. The CDR3 spans 15 residues. V was cut by 0 bases and J by 4 bases, with 14 bases left in between. The CDR3 bases are TGTGCCAGCAGCGTAGGCCCTGGGGGGATGTACGAGCAGTACTTC. Amino acids: CASSVGPGGMYEQYF.